This T cell receptor beta chain was captured by sequencing in a study of blood T cell repertoires in COVID-19. The data were produced by immunoSEQ multiplex PCR, yet TCRdb's version contains in-frame clones alone and is incomplete. The sample lists around 58,000 clones, approximately 90% occurring once. The sequencing input was PBMCs or T cells enriched from blood (not recorded which). This sequence was found in a middle-aged woman who had recovered from COVID-19.

The CDR3 DNA is TGTGCCAGCAGCTTAGGACTAGCGGGGGTTAATGAGCAGTTCTTC. It specifies CASSLGLAGVNEQFF. The chain joins TRBV7-9 to TRBJ2-1; TRBD2 agrees at 12 bases. Germline values: CDR1 SEHNR, CDR2 FQNEAQ (reference sequence). The CDR3 has 15 residues. V lost 1 base and J lost 7; bases outside the gene matches: 2.